The clone carrying this T cell receptor (beta chain) occurred a few times. No antigen is known for it. This specimen belongs to a study of OX40 agonist ivuxolimab in advanced cancers. Overall study: Ivuxolimab doses were 0.01, 0.1, 0.3, 1.5, 3 or 10 mg/kg every 2 weeks. Of the patients, three showed partial responses, one with hepatocellular carcinoma and two with cutaneous melanoma. Study results and caveats: There were also nonresponders showing low normalized T-cell clonal expansion.

Measured with immunoSEQ multiplex PCR; TCRdb has only the in-frame clones, and not every one. The table includes about 46,000 clones, 75% to 80% detected once. The CDR3 runs 15 residues. V trimming: 5 bases; J trimming: 7 bases; junction bases outside the gene matches: 12. CDR1 SGHAT and CDR2 FQNNGV come from the germline V gene. The material was CD4+ or CD8+ T cells sorted from blood, obtained in a trial of the OX40 agonist ivuxolimab. V and J are TRBV11-2 and TRBJ1-2, with 8 bases aligning to TRBD1. This receptor was identified in an adult with an advanced solid tumor such as melanoma, head and neck, liver or kidney cancer. The CDR3 DNA sequence: TGTGCCAGCAGCCCCCCGGACAGGGCCCTGAGTGGCTACACCTTC. It encodes CASSPPDRALSGYTF.